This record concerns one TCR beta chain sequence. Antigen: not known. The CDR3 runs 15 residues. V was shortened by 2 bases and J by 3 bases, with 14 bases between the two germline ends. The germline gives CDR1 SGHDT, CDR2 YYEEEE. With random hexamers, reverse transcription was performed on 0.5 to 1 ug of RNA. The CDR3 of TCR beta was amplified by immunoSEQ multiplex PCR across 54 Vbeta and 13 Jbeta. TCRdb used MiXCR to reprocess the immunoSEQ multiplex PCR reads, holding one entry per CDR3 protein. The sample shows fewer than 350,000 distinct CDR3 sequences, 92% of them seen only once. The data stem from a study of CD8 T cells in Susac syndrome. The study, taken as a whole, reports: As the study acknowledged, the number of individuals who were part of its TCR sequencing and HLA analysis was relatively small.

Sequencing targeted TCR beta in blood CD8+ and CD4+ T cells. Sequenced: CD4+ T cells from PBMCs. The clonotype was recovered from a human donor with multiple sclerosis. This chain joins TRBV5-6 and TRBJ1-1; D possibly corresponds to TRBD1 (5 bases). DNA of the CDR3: TGTGCCAGCAGCTTCCAGGGCAGCAGGGACACTGAAGCTTTCTTT. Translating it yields CASSFQGSRDTEAFF.